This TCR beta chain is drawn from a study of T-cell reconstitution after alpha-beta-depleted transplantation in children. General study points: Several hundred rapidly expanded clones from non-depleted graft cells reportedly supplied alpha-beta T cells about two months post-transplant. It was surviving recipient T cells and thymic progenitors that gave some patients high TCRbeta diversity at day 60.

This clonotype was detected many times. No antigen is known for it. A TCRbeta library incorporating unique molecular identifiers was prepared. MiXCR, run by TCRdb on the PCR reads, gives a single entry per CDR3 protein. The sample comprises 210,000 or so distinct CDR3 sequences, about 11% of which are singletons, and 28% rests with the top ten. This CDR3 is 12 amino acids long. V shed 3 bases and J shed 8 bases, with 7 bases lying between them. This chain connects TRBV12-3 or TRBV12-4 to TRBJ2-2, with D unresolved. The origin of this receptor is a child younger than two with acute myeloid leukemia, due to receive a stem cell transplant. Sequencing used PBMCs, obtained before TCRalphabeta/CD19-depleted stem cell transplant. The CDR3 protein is CASSFTGGELFF. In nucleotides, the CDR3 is TGTGCCAGCAGTTTTACCGGGGGGGAGCTGTTTTTT.